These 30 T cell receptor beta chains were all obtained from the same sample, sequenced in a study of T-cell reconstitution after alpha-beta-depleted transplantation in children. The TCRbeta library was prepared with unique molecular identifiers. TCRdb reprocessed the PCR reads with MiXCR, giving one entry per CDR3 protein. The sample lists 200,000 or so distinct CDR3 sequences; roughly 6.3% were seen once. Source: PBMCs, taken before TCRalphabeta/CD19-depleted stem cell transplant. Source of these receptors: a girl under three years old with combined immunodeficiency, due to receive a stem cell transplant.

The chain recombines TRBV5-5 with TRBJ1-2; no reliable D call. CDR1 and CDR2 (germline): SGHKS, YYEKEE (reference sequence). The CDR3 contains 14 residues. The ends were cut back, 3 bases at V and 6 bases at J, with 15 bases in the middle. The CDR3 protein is CASSWEGDIDGYTF. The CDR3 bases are TGTGCCAGCAGCTGGGAGGGCGACATCGATGGCTACACCTTC.

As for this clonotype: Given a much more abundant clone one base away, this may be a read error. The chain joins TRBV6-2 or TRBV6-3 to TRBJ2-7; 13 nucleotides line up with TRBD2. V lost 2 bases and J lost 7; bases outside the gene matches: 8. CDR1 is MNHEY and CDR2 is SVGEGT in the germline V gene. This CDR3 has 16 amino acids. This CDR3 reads CASSYNIQGLAGEQYF. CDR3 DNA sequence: TGTGCCAGCAGTTACAACATACAGGGACTAGCGGGAGAGCAGTACTTC.

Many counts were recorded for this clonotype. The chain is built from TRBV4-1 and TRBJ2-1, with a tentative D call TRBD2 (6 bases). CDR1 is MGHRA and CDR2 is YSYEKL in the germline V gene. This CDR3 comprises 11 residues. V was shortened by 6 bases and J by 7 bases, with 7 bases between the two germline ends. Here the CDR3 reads CASSRENEQFF. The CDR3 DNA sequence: TGCGCCAGCAGTCGGGAGAATGAGCAGTTCTTC.

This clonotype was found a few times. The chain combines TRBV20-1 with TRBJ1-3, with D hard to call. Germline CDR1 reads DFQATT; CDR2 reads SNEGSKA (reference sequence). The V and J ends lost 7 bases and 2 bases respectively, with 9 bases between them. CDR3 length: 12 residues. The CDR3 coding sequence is TGCAGTGTCCAAAGGACTGGAAACACCATATATTTT. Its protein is CSVQRTGNTIYF.

The CDR3 DNA sequence: TGCAGCGTTGAAGATCAAGAGGGTTCCTATGGCTACACCTTC. Translation gives CSVEDQEGSYGYTF. This chain joins TRBV29-1 and TRBJ1-2; D remains unclear. The CDR3 has 14 amino acids. The V end lost 0 bases, the J end lost 4 bases, and 12 bases lay between the germline ends. Germline loops: CDR1 SQVTM, CDR2 ANQGSEA. Looking up the rest from reference TRBV29-1 and TRBJ1-2 gives the full variable domain: SAVISQKPSRDICQRGTSLTIQCQVDSQVTMMFWYRQQPGQSLTLIATANQGSEATYESGFVIDKFPISRPNLTFSTLTVSNMSPEDSSIYLCSVEDQEGSYGYTFGSGTRLTVV.

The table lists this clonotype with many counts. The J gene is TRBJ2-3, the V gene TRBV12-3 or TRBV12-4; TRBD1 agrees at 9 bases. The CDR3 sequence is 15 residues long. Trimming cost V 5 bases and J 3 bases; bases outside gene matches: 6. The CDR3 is CASSETGGETDTQYF. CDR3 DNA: TGTGCCAGCAGTGAAACAGGGGGCGAGACAGATACGCAGTATTTT.

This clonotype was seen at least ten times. The DNA of the CDR3 is TGTGCCAGCAGTCCCCAGGGGGGGTATTCACCCCTCCACTTT. Its translation: CASSPQGGYSPLHF. The chain recombines TRBV12-3 or TRBV12-4 with TRBJ1-6; 7 bases line up with TRBD1. V lost 5 bases to trimming and J lost 8 bases; unmatched junction nucleotides: 6. The CDR3 loop spans 14 amino acids.

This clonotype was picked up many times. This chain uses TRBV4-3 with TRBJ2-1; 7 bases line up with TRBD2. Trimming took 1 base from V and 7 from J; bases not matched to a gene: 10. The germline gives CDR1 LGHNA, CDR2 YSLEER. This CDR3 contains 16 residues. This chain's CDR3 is CASSQGAGVGRNEQFF. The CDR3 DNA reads TGCGCCAGCAGCCAAGGGGCGGGAGTGGGTCGTAATGAGCAGTTCTTC.

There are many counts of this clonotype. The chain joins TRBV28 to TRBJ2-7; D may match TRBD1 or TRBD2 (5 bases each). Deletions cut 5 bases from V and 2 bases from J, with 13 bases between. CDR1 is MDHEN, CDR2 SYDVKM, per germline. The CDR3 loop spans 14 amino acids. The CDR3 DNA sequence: TGTGCCAGCAGTCCGGGACCCTTGGCCTACGAGCAGTACTTC. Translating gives CASSPGPLAYEQYF.

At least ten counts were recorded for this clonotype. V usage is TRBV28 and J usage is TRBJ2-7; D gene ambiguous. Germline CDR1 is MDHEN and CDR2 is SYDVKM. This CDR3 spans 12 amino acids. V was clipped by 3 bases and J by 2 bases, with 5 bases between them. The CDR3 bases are TGTGCCAGCAGTTTCCTTACCTACGAGCAGTACTTC. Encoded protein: CASSFLTYEQYF.

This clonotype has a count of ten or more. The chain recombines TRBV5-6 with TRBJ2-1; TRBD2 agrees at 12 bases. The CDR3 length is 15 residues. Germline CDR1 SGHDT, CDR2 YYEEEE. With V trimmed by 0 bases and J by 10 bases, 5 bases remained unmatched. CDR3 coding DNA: TGTGCCAGCAGCTTGGGACTAGCGGGAGAATCCGAGCAGTTCTTC. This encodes CASSLGLAGESEQFF.

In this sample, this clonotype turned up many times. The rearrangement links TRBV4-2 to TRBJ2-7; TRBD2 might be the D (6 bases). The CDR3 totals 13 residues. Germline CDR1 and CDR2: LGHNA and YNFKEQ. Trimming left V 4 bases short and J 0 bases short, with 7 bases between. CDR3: CASSPTSSYEQYF. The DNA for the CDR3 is TGTGCCAGCAGCCCGACTAGCTCCTACGAGCAGTACTTC.

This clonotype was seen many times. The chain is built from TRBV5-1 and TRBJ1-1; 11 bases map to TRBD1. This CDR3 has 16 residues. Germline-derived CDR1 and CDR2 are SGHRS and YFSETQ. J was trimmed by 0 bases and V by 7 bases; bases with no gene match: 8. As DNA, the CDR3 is TGCGCCAGCGCCTGGACAGGGGGCCTCATGAACACTGAAGCTTTCTTT. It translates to CASAWTGGLMNTEAFF.

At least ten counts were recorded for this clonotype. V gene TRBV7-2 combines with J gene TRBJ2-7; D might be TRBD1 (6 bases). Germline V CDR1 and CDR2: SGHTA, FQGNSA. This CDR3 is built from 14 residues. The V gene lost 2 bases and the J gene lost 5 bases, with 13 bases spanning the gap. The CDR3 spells CASSLPTGTNEQYF. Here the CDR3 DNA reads TGTGCCAGCAGCTTACCGACAGGTACCAACGAGCAGTACTTC.

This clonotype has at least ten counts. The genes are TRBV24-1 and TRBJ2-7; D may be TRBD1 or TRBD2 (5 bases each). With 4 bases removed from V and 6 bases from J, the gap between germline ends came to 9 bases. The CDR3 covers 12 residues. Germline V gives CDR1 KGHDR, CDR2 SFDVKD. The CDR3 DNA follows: TGTGCCACCAGTGACGGGGCGCTCGAGCAGTACTTC. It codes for CATSDGALEQYF.

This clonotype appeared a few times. In nucleotides, the CDR3 is TGCGCCAGCAGCCCGGGACTAGCGGGGGCCCAGCGCTACGAGCAGTACTTC. Its protein is CASSPGLAGAQRYEQYF. The chain carries TRBV5-1 and TRBJ2-7; the match to TRBD2 covers 14 bases. Germline V gene data show CDR1 as SGHRS and CDR2 as YFSETQ. The CDR3 consists of 17 residues. Trimming at V came to 4 bases and at J to 3 bases, leaving 9 bases not matched to a gene.

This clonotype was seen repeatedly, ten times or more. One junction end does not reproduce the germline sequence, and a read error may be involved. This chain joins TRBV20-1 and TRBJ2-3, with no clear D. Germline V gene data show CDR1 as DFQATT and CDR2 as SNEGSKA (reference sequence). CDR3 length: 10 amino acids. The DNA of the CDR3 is TGTAGTTTTGCAGCAGATACGCAGTATTTT. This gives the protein CSFAADTQYF.

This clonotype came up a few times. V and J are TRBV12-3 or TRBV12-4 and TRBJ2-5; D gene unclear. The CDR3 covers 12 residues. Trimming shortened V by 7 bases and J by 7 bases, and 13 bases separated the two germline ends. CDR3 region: CASTPDIRTQYF. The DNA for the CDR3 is TGTGCCAGCACCCCGGATATTCGGACCCAGTACTTC.

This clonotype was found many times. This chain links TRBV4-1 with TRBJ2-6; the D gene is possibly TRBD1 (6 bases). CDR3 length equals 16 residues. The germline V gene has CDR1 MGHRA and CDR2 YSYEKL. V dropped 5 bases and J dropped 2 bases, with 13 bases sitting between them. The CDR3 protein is CASSSVSGAGANVLTF. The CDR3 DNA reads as TGCGCCAGCAGCTCAGTATCAGGGGCTGGGGCCAACGTCCTGACTTTC.

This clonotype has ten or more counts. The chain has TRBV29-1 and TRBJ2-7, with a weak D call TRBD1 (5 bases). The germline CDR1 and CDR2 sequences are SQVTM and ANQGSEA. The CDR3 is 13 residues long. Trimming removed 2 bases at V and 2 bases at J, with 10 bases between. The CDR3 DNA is TGCAGCGTTGAACAGGGATGGCCCTACGAGCAGTACTTC. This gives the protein CSVEQGWPYEQYF.

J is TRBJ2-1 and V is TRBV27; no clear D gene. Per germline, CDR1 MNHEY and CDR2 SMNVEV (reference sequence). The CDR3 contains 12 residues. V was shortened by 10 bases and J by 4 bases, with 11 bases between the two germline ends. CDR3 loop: CAIFDLYNEQFF. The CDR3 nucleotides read TGTGCCATATTCGACCTATACAATGAGCAGTTCTTC.

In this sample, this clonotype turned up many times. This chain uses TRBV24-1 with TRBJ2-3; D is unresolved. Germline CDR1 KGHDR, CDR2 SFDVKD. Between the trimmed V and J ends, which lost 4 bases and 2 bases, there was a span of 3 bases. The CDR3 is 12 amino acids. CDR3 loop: CATSDFTDTQYF. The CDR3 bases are TGTGCCACCAGTGACTTCACAGATACGCAGTATTTT.

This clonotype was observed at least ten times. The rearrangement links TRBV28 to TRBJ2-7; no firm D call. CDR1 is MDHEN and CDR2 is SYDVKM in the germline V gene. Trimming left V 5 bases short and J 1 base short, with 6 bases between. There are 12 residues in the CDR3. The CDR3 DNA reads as TGTGCCAGCAGTGAGCCTTCCTACGAGCAGTACTTC. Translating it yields CASSEPSYEQYF.

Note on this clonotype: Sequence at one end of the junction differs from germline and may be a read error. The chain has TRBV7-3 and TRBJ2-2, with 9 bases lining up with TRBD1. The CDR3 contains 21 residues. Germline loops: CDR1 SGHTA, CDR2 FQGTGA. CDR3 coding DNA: TGTGCCAGCAGCTTAAGTAGTCTCGGGACAGGGTCCCCAGAGAACGCCGGGGAGCTGTTTTTT. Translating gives CASSLSSLGTGSPENAGELFF.

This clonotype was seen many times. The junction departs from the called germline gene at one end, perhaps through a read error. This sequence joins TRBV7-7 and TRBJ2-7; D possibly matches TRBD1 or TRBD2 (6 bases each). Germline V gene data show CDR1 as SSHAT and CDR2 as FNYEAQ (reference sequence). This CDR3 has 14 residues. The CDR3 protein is CASSPGAGSYEQYF. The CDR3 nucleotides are TGTGCTAGCAGCCCGGGGGCAGGCTCCTACGAGCAGTACTTC.

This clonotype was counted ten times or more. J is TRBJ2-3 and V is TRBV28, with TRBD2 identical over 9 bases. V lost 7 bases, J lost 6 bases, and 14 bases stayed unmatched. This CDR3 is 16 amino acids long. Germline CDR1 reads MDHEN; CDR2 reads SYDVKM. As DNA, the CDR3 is TGTGCCAGCAACCCAGGAGGCGGGAGGGCCCCCGATACGCAGTATTTT. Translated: CASNPGGGRAPDTQYF.

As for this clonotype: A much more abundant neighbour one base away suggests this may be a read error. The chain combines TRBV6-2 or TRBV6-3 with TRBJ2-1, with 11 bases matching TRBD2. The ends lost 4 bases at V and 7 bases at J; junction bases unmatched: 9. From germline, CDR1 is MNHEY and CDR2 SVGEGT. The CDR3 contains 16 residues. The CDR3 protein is CASSCPPLAGENEQFF. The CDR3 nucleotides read TGTGCCAGCAGTTGCCCTCCACTAGCGGGAGAAAATGAGCAGTTCTTC.

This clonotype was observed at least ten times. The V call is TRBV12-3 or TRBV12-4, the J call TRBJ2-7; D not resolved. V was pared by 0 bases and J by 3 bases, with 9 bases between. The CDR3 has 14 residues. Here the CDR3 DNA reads TGTGCCAGCAGTTTAGCGGGCATAAACTACGAGCAGTACTTC. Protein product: CASSLAGINYEQYF.

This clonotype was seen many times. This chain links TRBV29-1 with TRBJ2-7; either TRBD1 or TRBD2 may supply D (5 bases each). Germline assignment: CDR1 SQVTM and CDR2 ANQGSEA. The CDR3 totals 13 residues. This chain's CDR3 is CAAEGVGHYEQYF. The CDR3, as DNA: TGCGCAGCGGAAGGAGTAGGACACTACGAGCAGTACTTC.

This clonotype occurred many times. The CDR3 loop reads CSASIPGHTYEQYF. The CDR3 region has the DNA TGCAGTGCATCCATACCGGGACACACCTACGAGCAGTACTTC. The chain is built from TRBV20-1 and TRBJ2-7; maybe TRBD1 (6 bases). Germline values: CDR1 DFQATT, CDR2 SNEGSKA (reference sequence). V dropped 6 bases and J dropped 2 bases, with 17 bases sitting between them. CDR3 length equals 14 residues.